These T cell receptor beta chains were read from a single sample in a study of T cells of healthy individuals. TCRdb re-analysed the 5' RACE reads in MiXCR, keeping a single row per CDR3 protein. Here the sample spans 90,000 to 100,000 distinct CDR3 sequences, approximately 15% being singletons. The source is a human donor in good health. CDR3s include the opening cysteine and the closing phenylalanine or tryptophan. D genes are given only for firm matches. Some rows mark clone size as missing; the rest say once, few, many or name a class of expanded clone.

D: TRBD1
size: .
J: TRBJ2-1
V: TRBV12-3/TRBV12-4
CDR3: CASSLQGIISYNEQFF
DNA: TGTGCCAGCAGTCTACAGGGGATTATTTCCTACAATGAGCAGTTCTTC

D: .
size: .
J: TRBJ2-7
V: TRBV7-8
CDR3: CASSLEGPVHEQYF
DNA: TGTGCCAGCAGCTTAGAGGGTCCAGTCCACGAGCAGTACTTC

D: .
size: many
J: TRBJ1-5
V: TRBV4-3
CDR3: CASSQDYSFNQPQHF
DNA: TGCGCCAGCAGCCAAGATTACAGCTTCAATCAGCCCCAGCATTTT

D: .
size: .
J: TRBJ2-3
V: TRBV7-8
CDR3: CASSPAWGGGNTDTQYF
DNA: TGTGCCAGCAGCCCCGCATGGGGCGGGGGCAACACAGATACGCAGTATTTT

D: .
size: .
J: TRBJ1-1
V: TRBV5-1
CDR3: CASSLVQVNTEAFF
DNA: TGCGCCAGCAGCTTGGTACAGGTGAACACTGAAGCTTTCTTT

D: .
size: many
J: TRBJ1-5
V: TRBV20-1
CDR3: CSATVSGADGQPQHF
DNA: TGCAGTGCTACCGTCTCGGGGGCCGACGGGCAGCCCCAGCATTTT

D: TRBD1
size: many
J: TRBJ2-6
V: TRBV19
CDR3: CASSIETGAGANVLTF
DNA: TGTGCCAGTAGTATAGAGACAGGGGCTGGGGCCAACGTCCTGACTTTC

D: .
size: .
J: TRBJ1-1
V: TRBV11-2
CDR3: CASGSFRGELLNTEAFF
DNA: TGTGCCAGCGGGTCCTTTCGGGGTGAGCTATTGAACACTGAAGCTTTCTTT

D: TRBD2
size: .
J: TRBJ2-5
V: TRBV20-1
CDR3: CSANKREGHETQYF
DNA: TGCAGTGCTAACAAGCGGGAGGGCCACGAGACCCAGTACTTC

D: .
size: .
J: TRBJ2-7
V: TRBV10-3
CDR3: CAISVGAETTYEQYF
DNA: TGTGCCATCAGTGTTGGGGCCGAGACAACCTACGAGCAGTACTTC

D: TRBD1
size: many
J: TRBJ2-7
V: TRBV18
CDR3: CASSPQGQPYEQYF
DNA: TGTGCCAGCTCCCCTCAGGGACAGCCCTACGAGCAGTACTTC

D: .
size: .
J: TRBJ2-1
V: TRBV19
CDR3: CASSIVERRHNEQFF
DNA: TGTGCCAGTAGTATTGTGGAGAGGCGACACAATGAGCAGTTCTTC

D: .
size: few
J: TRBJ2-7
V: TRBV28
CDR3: CASSRDSYEQYF
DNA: TGTGCCAGCAGCCGCGACAGCTACGAGCAGTACTTC

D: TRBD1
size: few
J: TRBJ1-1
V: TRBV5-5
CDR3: CASSKGQGIRTEAFF
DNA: TGTGCCAGCAGCAAGGGACAGGGGATCCGAACTGAAGCTTTCTTT